What follows is one TCR beta chain and its context. Its matching antigen is unknown. Gene names and germline match the mouse. Sequencing ends 4 residues short of the CDR3 end; the germline J gene provides the rest. The record originates from a study of CD8+ T cells in alopecia areata. Study details: Female C3H/HeJ recipients aged about 7-11 weeks got skin from C3H/HeJ graft donors aged roughly 6-12 months that had spontaneous alopecia.

Whole-study findings and limits: Whereas mice showed it more clearly, TCR sharing across patients was murkier, possibly because of HLA. Normal-skin resident alphabeta T cells also appear among scalp sample sequences.

The CDR3 contains 15 residues. After removal of 4 bases from V and 3 bases from J, the junction contained 4 bases not matched to a gene. Germline CDR1 reads NNHDY; CDR2 reads SYVADS. Extracted from the samples, RNA was reverse transcribed into cDNA to serve as the sequencing template. Here immunoSEQ multiplex PCR was the method, and the copy in TCRdb shows in-frame clones only, minus some. Reported are 90,000 to 130,000 clones, none seen only once; the ten largest carry around 20%. V usage is TRBV13-3 and J usage is TRBJ1-1, with TRBD1 identical over 12 bases. The sample taken for sequencing was lesional skin. This TCR was recovered from a C3H/HeJ mouse with alopecia areata. The strain's MHC type: H2-k. The part of the CDR3 DNA that was read is TGTGCCAGCAGTTCCGGGACAGGGGGCGACACA. Protein sequence: CASSSGTGGDT. The full CDR3 protein is CASSSGTGGDTEVFF.